This T cell receptor beta chain was obtained from a study of blood T cell repertoires in COVID-19. This clone was seen a single time. Here immunoSEQ multiplex PCR was the method, and the copy in TCRdb shows in-frame clones only, minus some. The profile shows some 250,000 clones, about 86% of them singletons. The receptor comes from a young man with active or convalescent COVID-19. The specimen sequenced was peripheral blood.

The CDR3 loop is CASTPGGGSPSYEQYF. The CDR3 coding sequence is TGTGCCAGCACCCCCGGGGGAGGCAGCCCATCCTACGAGCAGTACTTC. This rearrangement joins TRBV7-2 to TRBJ2-7; TRBD2 is a possible D gene (6 bases). V was clipped by 7 bases and J by 1 base, with 20 bases between them. Germline V gives CDR1 SGHTA, CDR2 FQGNSA. The CDR3 is 16 residues long. Using reference TRBV7-2 and TRBJ2-7 for the parts outside the CDR3, the full variable domain is GAGVSQSPSNKVTEKGKDVELRCDPISGHTALYWYRQSLGQGLEFLIYFQGNSAPDKSGLPSDRFSAERTGGSVSTLTIQRTQQEDSAVYLCASTPGGGSPSYEQYFGPGTRLTVT.